This entry is about one T cell receptor (beta chain). Its antigen is not known. This specimen comes from a study of cytomegalovirus exposure and HLA in healthy donors. Study at large: The approximately 110 validation repertoires and the approximately 690 first-cohort repertoires shared a platform, a later analysis reported. Study-level points and caveats: For cytomegalovirus status, the classifier reportedly gave diagnoses with high specificity and sensitivity. For most TCR sequences rarity was the rule, although some public TCRs occurred in many donors. Investigators reported approximately 170 TCR beta chains as tied to cytomegalovirus.

This CDR3 is built from 12 residues. V lost 3 bases to trimming and J lost 7 bases; unmatched junction nucleotides: 2. Looked up from germline, CDR1 is LNHNV and CDR2 is YYDKDF (reference sequence). Method: immunoSEQ multiplex PCR; TCRdb's copy keeps in-frame clones and lacks some. Counted here are about 130,000 clones, about 80% occurring once; the ten biggest clones make up less than 35%. Sequenced input: PBMCs. The receptor's source is a man aged 25-45 years in good health and CMV-seropositive. The chain recombines TRBV15 with TRBJ1-2; 7 nucleotides match TRBD1. The CDR3 nucleotides read TGTGCCACCAGCAGCCGGACAGGTGGCTACACCTTC. It is translated as CATSSRTGGYTF.